The 27 T cell receptor beta chains presented below share a single source sample, sequenced in a study of shared clonotypes between healthy human individuals. The table came from immunoSEQ multiplex PCR; TCRdb's copy has only in-frame clones and leaves some out. Here the sample spans approximately 640,000 clones, around 72% being singletons. The specimen was memory CD4+ T cells sorted from blood. Regarding subset: CD45RA-negative fraction. Receptors were obtained from a young woman in good health.

The chain couples TRBV10-3 to TRBJ2-7, with 7 bases that match TRBD1. This CDR3 is built from 14 residues. The germline gives CDR1 ENHRY, CDR2 SYGVKD. Trimming removed 6 bases from V and 3 bases from J; junction bases left unmatched: 8. The CDR3 sequence: CAISSGTDFYEQYF. The CDR3 DNA sequence: TGTGCCATCAGCTCCGGGACAGACTTCTACGAGCAGTACTTC.

The V gene is TRBV27, the J gene TRBJ2-7; 7 positions match TRBD2. This CDR3 is 14 amino acids long. Germline trimming cut 5 bases from V and 6 bases from J; bases unmatched to any gene: 10. The germline V gene has CDR1 MNHEY and CDR2 SMNVEV (reference sequence). In DNA form, the CDR3 reads TGTGCCAGCAGTCGGAGGGAGGGTGCCCTCGAGCAGTACTTC. Amino acids: CASSRREGALEQYF.

This chain links TRBV19 with TRBJ1-4; TRBD1 aligns across 8 bases. Trimming cost V 2 bases and J 8 bases; bases outside gene matches: 7. There are 15 residues in the CDR3. Germline V lookup: CDR1 LNHDA, CDR2 SQIVND (reference sequence). The CDR3: CASSIPSGTGEKLFF. In nucleotides, the CDR3 is TGTGCCAGTAGTATACCCTCTGGGACAGGCGAAAAACTGTTTTTT.

The CDR3 sequence: CAWSVPSHPSSYNEQFF. CDR3 coding DNA: TGTGCCTGGAGTGTACCGTCTCACCCGAGCTCCTACAATGAGCAGTTCTTC. The chain is built from TRBV30 and TRBJ2-1; D is uncertain. V lost 0 bases to trimming and J lost 0 bases, with 15 bases between them. Germline-derived CDR1 and CDR2 are GTSNPN and SVGIG (reference sequence). The CDR3 has 17 amino acids.

The chain carries TRBV18 and TRBJ1-5; 12 positions agree with TRBD1. Germline loops: CDR1 KGHSH, CDR2 LQKENI. With V trimmed by 4 bases and J by 6 bases, 7 bases remained unmatched. There are 16 residues in the CDR3. CDR3 sequence: CASSLAGTGGFQPQHF. CDR3 DNA sequence: TGTGCCAGCTCACTAGCCGGGACAGGGGGCTTTCAGCCCCAGCATTTT.

The rearrangement joins TRBV7-9 to TRBJ1-4; maybe TRBD1 (6 bases). The germline gives CDR1 SEHNR, CDR2 FQNEAQ (reference sequence). V gave up 1 base and J gave up 5 bases, with 14 bases separating them. The CDR3 contains 16 residues. CDR3 in DNA: TGTGCCAGCAGCTTAGGTGCCGGGACACGAAATGAAAAACTGTTTTTT. Protein: CASSLGAGTRNEKLFF.

This clone was detected many times. As DNA, the CDR3 is TGTGCCAGCCGGGGCGGGAGGGGGGAGAATGAGCAGTTCTTC. It yields the protein CASRGGRGENEQFF. The chain couples TRBV2 to TRBJ2-1; TRBD2 aligns across 9 bases. The CDR3 covers 14 residues. The junction had 9 bases not matched to a gene; V was cut back by 8 bases and J by 7 bases. CDR1 is SNHLY and CDR2 is FYNNEI in the germline V gene.

This chain uses TRBV11-2 with TRBJ2-7, with 11 bases matching TRBD2. The CDR3 totals 15 residues. The germline V gene encodes CDR1 SGHAT and CDR2 FQNNGV. With V trimmed by 7 bases and J by 2 bases, 7 bases remained unmatched. CDR3 in amino acids: CASTRTSGPTYEQYF. Here the CDR3 DNA reads TGTGCCAGCACCAGGACTAGCGGGCCTACCTACGAGCAGTACTTC.

The chain couples TRBV6-6 to TRBJ2-7; 7 nucleotides match TRBD2. This CDR3 contains 15 residues. J lost 3 bases, V lost 1 base, and 6 bases had no gene match. In germline, CDR1 is MNHNY, CDR2 SVGAGI (reference sequence). CDR3 protein: CASSYWGGSDYEQYF. The CDR3 DNA follows: TGTGCCAGCAGTTACTGGGGGGGATCAGACTACGAGCAGTACTTC.

The chain joins TRBV7-3 to TRBJ2-3, with no clear D. The CDR3 is 14 amino acids. The V end lost 2 bases, the J end lost 0 bases, and 6 bases lay between the germline ends. Germline V gene sequence: CDR1 SGHTA, CDR2 FQGTGA. CDR3 sequence (DNA): TGTGCCAGCAGCTTATCGACTAGCACAGATACGCAGTATTTT. Translation gives CASSLSTSTDTQYF.

Remarks on this clone: This sample also contains other DNA sequences that code for the same CDR3. The gene calls are TRBV7-3 and TRBJ1-1; D possibly corresponds to TRBD1 (5 bases). CDR1 and CDR2 (germline): SGHTA, FQGTGA. The CDR3 spans 14 residues. V shed 3 bases and J shed 1 base, with 9 bases lying between them. The CDR3 loop reads CASSLQGGNTEAFF. CDR3 in DNA: TGTGCCAGCAGCTTGCAGGGTGGGAACACTGAAGCTTTCTTT.

The CDR3: CASSQGRRGTYEQYF. CDR3 DNA sequence: TGCGCCAGCAGCCAAGGCCGACGGGGCACCTACGAGCAGTACTTC. The rearrangement uses TRBV4-1 and TRBJ2-7; the D call may be TRBD1 or TRBD2 (5 bases each). This CDR3 spans 15 amino acids. V was trimmed by 1 base and J by 2 bases, leaving 12 bases between them. Per germline, CDR1 MGHRA and CDR2 YSYEKL.

The chain has TRBV5-1 and TRBJ2-7, with D maybe TRBD1 (6 bases). CDR3 length equals 17 residues. Trimming stripped 3 bases from V and 4 bases from J, with 23 bases between. CDR1 SGHRS and CDR2 YFSETQ come from the germline V gene. CDR3 region: CASSSEPQRRQAYEQYF. The CDR3 DNA follows: TGCGCCAGCAGCTCCGAACCCCAGAGGCGACAGGCTTACGAGCAGTACTTC.

This chain uses TRBV18 with TRBJ2-7, with D possibly TRBD2 on 5 matching bases. This CDR3 contains 10 residues. V lost 11 bases to trimming and J lost 5 bases, with 10 bases between them. Germline-derived CDR1 and CDR2 are KGHSH and LQKENI. The CDR3 DNA follows: TGTGCCCCTCAGCGGAACGAGCAGTACTTC. Protein: CAPQRNEQYF.

Regarding this clone: The sample contains more than one DNA sequence encoding this CDR3. This chain uses TRBV30 with TRBJ1-5; 8 nucleotides agree with TRBD1. The junction had 3 bases not matched to a gene; V was cut back by 1 base and J by 7 bases. The length of the CDR3 is 13 residues. CDR1 is GTSNPN and CDR2 is SVGIG in the germline V gene (reference sequence). In DNA, the CDR3 is TGTGCCTGGAGTGGACAGGGGCGGCAGCCCCAGCATTTT. Translated: CAWSGQGRQPQHF.

V gene TRBV18 combines with J gene TRBJ1-5; D is uncertain. The CDR3 is 14 amino acids. Germline-derived CDR1 and CDR2 are KGHSH and LQKENI. Trimming took 2 bases from V and 4 from J, leaving 9 bases between them. CDR3 nucleotide sequence: TGTGCCAGCTCACCAGACGGGAGGAATCAGCCCCAGCATTTT. Its protein is CASSPDGRNQPQHF. The whole variable domain, remainder taken from reference TRBV18 and TRBJ1-5, is NAGVMQNPRHLVRRRGQEARLRCSPMKGHSHVYWYRQLPEEGLKFMVYLQKENIIDESGMPKERFSAEFPKEGPSILRIQQVVRGDSAAYFCASSPDGRNQPQHFGDGTRLSIL.

The V and J genes are TRBV2 and TRBJ2-1, with 8 bases fitting TRBD1. Germline loops: CDR1 SNHLY, CDR2 FYNNEI. V dropped 3 bases and J dropped 4; count of bases not matched to a gene: 2. The CDR3 loop spans 14 amino acids. The CDR3 sequence: CASSDRGPYNEQFF. Here the CDR3 DNA reads TGTGCCAGCAGTGACAGGGGGCCGTACAATGAGCAGTTCTTC.

The J gene is TRBJ2-7, the V gene TRBV7-8; 9 positions match TRBD2. Germline V gene lookup returns CDR1 SGHVS and CDR2 FQNEAQ. The CDR3 contains 14 residues. V trimming: 1 base; J trimming: 7 bases; junction bases outside the gene matches: 5. DNA for the CDR3: TGTGCCAGCAGCTTAGGGACTAGCGCGTTGGAGCAGTACTTC. Its protein product is CASSLGTSALEQYF.

The rearrangement links TRBV11-3 to TRBJ2-1; D is uncertain. V dropped 4 bases and J dropped 9 bases, with 7 bases sitting between them. Germline values: CDR1 SGHNT, CDR2 YENEEA. This CDR3 has 11 residues. The CDR3: CASSSGPEQFF. The CDR3 DNA reads as TGTGCCAGCAGCTCCGGTCCTGAGCAGTTCTTC.

The V gene is TRBV28, the J gene TRBJ2-3; D is uncertain. Between the trimmed V and J ends, which lost 5 bases and 0 bases, there was a span of 12 bases. Per the germline V gene, CDR1 is MDHEN and CDR2 is SYDVKM. The CDR3 totals 15 residues. The chain's CDR3 is CASSDVGRSTDTQYF. The CDR3 DNA is TGTGCCAGCAGTGACGTAGGGCGAAGCACAGATACGCAGTATTTT.

The genes are TRBV7-9 and TRBJ1-2, with TRBD1 matching 9 bases. With V trimmed by 4 bases and J by 13 bases, 13 bases remained unmatched. This CDR3 comprises 14 residues. The germline gives CDR1 SEHNR, CDR2 FQNEAQ (reference sequence). The CDR3 loop is CASSWGQGGSLCTF. CDR3 nucleotides: TGTGCCAGCAGCTGGGGACAGGGTGGTTCTCTCTGCACCTTC.

With respect to this clone: One base separates it from a far larger clone, so it is likely a read error. This sequence joins TRBV28 and TRBJ2-3; D is unclear. The CDR3 runs to 11 residues. The V end lost 6 bases, the J end lost 2 bases, and 3 bases lay between the germline ends. Germline loops: CDR1 MDHEN, CDR2 SYDVKM. CDR3 DNA sequence: TGTGCCAGCAGAACCACAGATACGCAGTATTTT. Amino acid sequence: CASRTTDTQYF. Complete variable domain (other parts from reference TRBV28 and TRBJ2-3): DVKVTQSSRYLVKRTGEKVFLECVQDMDHENMFWYRQDPGLGLRLIYFSYDVKMKEKGDIPEGYSVSREKKERFSLILESASTNQTSMYLCASRTTDTQYFGPGTRLTVL.

The rearrangement links TRBV6-1 to TRBJ1-2; D remains ambiguous. Trimming removed 4 bases from V and 7 bases from J, with 13 bases in between. Germline V gene lookup returns CDR1 MNHNS and CDR2 SASEGT. This CDR3 contains 13 residues. This chain's CDR3 is CASSVRVHAGYTF. CDR3 DNA: TGTGCCAGCAGTGTCCGTGTTCATGCTGGCTACACCTTC.

The chain couples TRBV6-6 to TRBJ2-7; no clear D. V lost 0 bases to trimming and J lost 4 bases, with 7 bases between them. The CDR3 totals 13 residues. Germline V gene lookup returns CDR1 MNHNY and CDR2 SVGAGI (reference sequence). As DNA, the CDR3 is TGTGCCAGCAGTTACTCGAGTGAGTACGAGCAGTACTTC. Translating it yields CASSYSSEYEQYF.

The chain combines TRBV28 with TRBJ1-5, with 10 bases matching TRBD1. Germline V gene sequence: CDR1 MDHEN, CDR2 SYDVKM. Trimming at V came to 5 bases and at J to 7 bases, leaving 17 bases not matched to a gene. CDR3 length: 18 residues. The CDR3 sequence is CASSNTGRRQGAGQPQHF. CDR3 sequence (DNA): TGTGCCAGCAGTAATACTGGCCGTAGACAGGGGGCAGGACAGCCCCAGCATTTT.

The chain carries TRBV9 and TRBJ1-1; TRBD1 matches at 8 bases. CDR3 length: 17 amino acids. The germline V gene has CDR1 SGDLS and CDR2 YYNGEE. The J segment lost 10 bases and the V segment lost 0 bases, leaving 17 bases of the junction unmatched. The CDR3 region has the DNA TGTGCCAGCAGCGTAGAGATAGCGGTTGGGACAGGTGGTCCAGCTTTCTTT. This sequence encodes CASSVEIAVGTGGPAFF.

J is TRBJ1-1 and V is TRBV28; D not resolved. Germline-derived CDR1 and CDR2 are MDHEN and SYDVKM. This CDR3 spans 17 amino acids. The germline V and J ends were trimmed by 2 bases and 0 bases, with 16 bases remaining between them. CDR3 coding DNA: TGTGCCAGCAGTTTACAGGCCTACCCTAAGATGAACACTGAAGCTTTCTTT. Its protein product is CASSLQAYPKMNTEAFF.